Below are 29 T cell receptor beta chains sequenced from a single sample in a study of cytomegalovirus exposure and HLA in healthy donors (TCRdb year 2017). Receptor libraries were prepared by the immunoSEQ multiplex PCR assay. TCRdb holds this immuneACCESS table with in-frame rearrangements only. Some clones are missing; in checked studies, unresolved V genes explain under half, and the rest has no known cause. This sample holds 90,000 or so clones; around 84% were observed only once. The top ten clonotypes cover 20% of the sample. Sequencing input: PBMCs. These receptors were collected from a man between 18 and 35 years old in good health and CMV-seropositive.

V and J are TRBV9 and TRBJ1-2; weak D call: TRBD1 (5 bases). The ends were cut back, 1 base at V and 4 bases at J, with 17 bases in the middle. CDR1 is SGDLS, CDR2 YYNGEE, per germline. CDR3 length equals 16 residues. CDR3 nucleotide sequence: TGTGCCAGCAGCGTATTGGGAGGGGCAGGAGGCTATGGCTACACCTTC. The encoded protein is CASSVLGGAGGYGYTF.

The V call is TRBV30, the J call TRBJ2-7; TRBD1 agrees at 9 bases. There are 13 residues in the CDR3. In germline, CDR1 is GTSNPN, CDR2 SVGIG (reference sequence). The trim removed 0 bases at V and 6 bases at J, leaving 3 bases unmatched. CDR3 in DNA: TGTGCCTGGAGTGTACTGACAGGGGGCGAGCAGTACTTC. Translated: CAWSVLTGGEQYF.

This clone was detected only a few times. The chain employs TRBV29-1 and TRBJ2-1, with D perhaps matching TRBD1 (5 bases). There are 12 residues in the CDR3. The V gene's germline CDR1 is SQVTM and CDR2 ANQGSEA. The V end was cut by 4 bases, the J end by 3 bases, with 7 bases between. CDR3 coding DNA: TGCAGCGTTGGACAGAGCTACAATGAGCAGTTCTTC. Residues: CSVGQSYNEQFF.

The J gene is TRBJ2-7, the V gene TRBV14; no firm D call. V lost 0 bases and J lost 3, with 6 bases in between. The CDR3 contains 13 residues. Germline V gene lookup returns CDR1 SGHDN and CDR2 FVKESK. CDR3 region: CASSQDSGYEQYF. The CDR3 DNA reads as TGTGCCAGCAGCCAAGATTCGGGCTACGAGCAGTACTTC. Looking up the rest from reference TRBV14 and TRBJ2-7 gives the full variable domain: EAGVTQFPSHSVIEKGQTVTLRCDPISGHDNLYWYRRVMGKEIKFLLHFVKESKQDESGMPNNRFLAERTGGTYSTLKVQPAELEDSGVYFCASSQDSGYEQYFGPGTRLTVT.

This clone was counted once. The rearrangement uses TRBV6-6 and TRBJ2-5, with 9 bases identical to TRBD2. Unmatched junction bases numbered 6, after V lost 5 bases and J lost 5 bases. The CDR3 contains 14 residues. The germline V gene encodes CDR1 MNHNY and CDR2 SVGAGI (reference sequence). The CDR3 protein is CASSPRGGDETQYF. CDR3 nucleotides: TGTGCCAGCAGTCCCCGCGGGGGGGACGAGACCCAGTACTTC.

The J gene is TRBJ2-5, the V gene TRBV4-1; 7 bases agree with TRBD2. V was pared by 9 bases and J by 2 bases, with 12 bases of the junction left unmatched. Germline assignment: CDR1 MGHRA and CDR2 YSYEKL. The CDR3 runs 15 residues. The CDR3 nucleotides read TGCGCCAGTGGCCGATCGAGCGGGGATCAAGAGACCCAGTACTTC. It is translated as CASGRSSGDQETQYF.

This chain uses TRBV6-6 with TRBJ2-5; D ambiguous. CDR3 length equals 13 residues. V was pared by 2 bases and J by 5 bases, with 9 bases between. Germline CDR1 and CDR2: MNHNY and SVGAGI (reference sequence). The CDR3 reads CASSYGLKETQYF. CDR3 nucleotides: TGTGCCAGCAGTTACGGCCTCAAGGAGACCCAGTACTTC.

The V call is TRBV9, the J call TRBJ2-1, with 10 nucleotides matching TRBD1. This CDR3 has 15 residues. From germline, CDR1 is SGDLS and CDR2 YYNGEE. V trimming: 3 bases; J trimming: 6 bases; junction bases outside the gene matches: 6. The DNA for the CDR3 is TGTGCCAGCAGCGGATCCGGGACAGGGGCCAATGAGCAGTTCTTC. Translating gives CASSGSGTGANEQFF.

The rearrangement uses TRBV5-1 and TRBJ1-5; a possible D gene is TRBD1 (5 bases). V was clipped by 0 bases and J by 7 bases, with 14 bases between them. Looked up from germline, CDR1 is SGHRS and CDR2 is YFSETQ. The CDR3 has 15 residues. The CDR3 is CASSLEAGERQPQHF. The DNA for the CDR3 is TGCGCCAGCAGCTTGGAGGCGGGGGAACGGCAGCCCCAGCATTTT.

This clone was detected once. The chain uses TRBV5-1 and TRBJ2-7; D perhaps matches TRBD1 (5 bases). Germline assignment: CDR1 SGHRS and CDR2 YFSETQ. V was pared by 0 bases and J by 0 bases, with 7 bases between. The CDR3 contains 14 residues. DNA for the CDR3: TGCGCCAGCAGCTTGGATGACAGCTCCTACGAGCAGTACTTC. This translates into CASSLDDSSYEQYF.

The chain has TRBV19 and TRBJ2-3; D remains ambiguous. V lost 5 bases, J lost 0 bases, and 9 bases lay in between. Germline V lookup: CDR1 LNHDA, CDR2 SQIVND (reference sequence). The CDR3 runs 14 residues. The CDR3 protein is CASSLRSSTDTQYF. In DNA form, the CDR3 reads TGTGCCAGTAGTCTGAGGTCTAGCACAGATACGCAGTATTTT. Full variable domain (rest looked up from reference TRBV19 and TRBJ2-3): DGGITQSPKYLFRKEGQNVTLSCEQNLNHDAMYWYRQDPGQGLRLIYYSQIVNDFQKGDIAEGYSVSREKKESFPLTVTSAQKNPTAFYLCASSLRSSTDTQYFGPGTRLTVL.

This chain joins TRBV9 and TRBJ2-2; tentative D call: TRBD2 (5 bases). This CDR3 comprises 15 residues. The germline gives CDR1 SGDLS, CDR2 YYNGEE. V gave up 1 base and J gave up 5 bases, with 12 bases separating them. The CDR3, as DNA: TGTGCCAGCAGCGTATCGGGATTTGGGACCGGGGAGCTGTTTTTT. Translating gives CASSVSGFGTGELFF.

The chain's CDR3 is CASSIVSGGTTDTQYF. The CDR3 nucleotides read TGTGCCAGTAGTATAGTGTCAGGGGGAACGACAGATACGCAGTATTTT. This chain joins TRBV19 and TRBJ2-3, with 7 bases identical to TRBD1. V shed 1 base, J shed 3 bases, and the junction held 7 bases outside the gene matches. Looked up from germline, CDR1 is LNHDA and CDR2 is SQIVND (reference sequence). The CDR3 totals 16 residues. The full variable domain, completed using reference TRBV19 and TRBJ2-3, is DGGITQSPKYLFRKEGQNVTLSCEQNLNHDAMYWYRQDPGQGLRLIYYSQIVNDFQKGDIAEGYSVSREKKESFPLTVTSAQKNPTAFYLCASSIVSGGTTDTQYFGPGTRLTVL.

This clone was seen many times. The chain joins TRBV7-6 to TRBJ2-2; D uncertain. This CDR3 spans 14 amino acids. Trimming removed 7 bases from V and 0 bases from J, with 9 bases in between. Per germline, CDR1 SGHVS and CDR2 FNYEAQ. The CDR3 bases are TGTGCCAGCACAGTTGGAGCGAACACCGGGGAGCTGTTTTTT. Translated: CASTVGANTGELFF.

V is TRBV30 and J is TRBJ2-3, with 7 bases fitting TRBD2. The germline V gene encodes CDR1 GTSNPN and CDR2 SVGIG (reference sequence). The CDR3 length is 13 residues. Germline trimming cut 3 bases from V and 4 bases from J; bases unmatched to any gene: 4. The CDR3 sequence is CAWRQGGSDTQYF. CDR3 DNA: TGTGCCTGGAGGCAGGGAGGGTCAGATACGCAGTATTTT. Supplemented by reference TRBV30 and TRBJ2-3, the full variable domain reads SQTIHQWPATLVQPVGSPLSLECTVEGTSNPNLYWYRQAAGRGLQLLFYSVGIGQISSEVPQNLSASRPQDRQFILSSKKLLLSDSGFYLCAWRQGGSDTQYFGPGTRLTVL.

DNA for the CDR3: TGTGCCAGCAGTGCTACCAGGGGCGAACGCACAGATACGCAGTATTTT. It is translated as CASSATRGERTDTQYF. The chain combines TRBV2 with TRBJ2-3; D possibly corresponds to TRBD1 (6 bases). Trimming pared 4 bases from V and 1 base from J, leaving 15 bases between. The CDR3 runs 16 residues. From germline, CDR1 is SNHLY and CDR2 FYNNEI.

V gene TRBV5-5 combines with J gene TRBJ2-7; D is unresolved. The ends were cut back, 5 bases at V and 4 bases at J, with 10 bases in the middle. Germline assignment: CDR1 SGHKS and CDR2 YYEKEE (reference sequence). The CDR3 runs to 12 residues. The chain's CDR3 is CASRPDGYEQYF. CDR3 sequence (DNA): TGTGCCAGCAGGCCCGACGGGTACGAGCAGTACTTC.

J is TRBJ1-3 and V is TRBV6-5, with D possibly matching TRBD1 (6 bases). The V gene lost 5 bases and the J gene lost 10 bases, with 21 bases spanning the gap. The CDR3 is made up of 15 amino acids. Per the germline V gene, CDR1 is MNHEY and CDR2 is SVGAGI. For the CDR3, the DNA is TGTGCCAGCAGTAGAGAACAGGGTATTTTATCGACCATATATTTT. Amino acid sequence: CASSREQGILSTIYF.

The chain uses TRBV2 and TRBJ1-2, with TRBD1 identical over 11 bases. This CDR3 has 14 residues. J was trimmed by 4 bases and V by 7 bases; bases with no gene match: 5. Germline-derived CDR1 and CDR2 are SNHLY and FYNNEI. CDR3 in amino acids: CASMRTGGLYGYTF. The CDR3 DNA reads as TGTGCCAGCATGCGGACAGGGGGCCTCTATGGCTACACCTTC.

V usage is TRBV28 and J usage is TRBJ1-1; TRBD1 agrees at 7 bases. The ends lost 2 bases at V and 8 bases at J; junction bases unmatched: 17. The length of the CDR3 is 17 residues. Germline V gene sequence: CDR1 MDHEN, CDR2 SYDVKM. CDR3 sequence: CASSLKPNRGGLLEAFF. The CDR3 nucleotides are TGTGCCAGCAGTTTAAAGCCCAACAGGGGTGGGCTCCTGGAAGCTTTCTTT.

The chain uses TRBV27 and TRBJ2-1, with a tentative D call TRBD2 (6 bases). The CDR3 is made up of 12 amino acids. Germline V gene lookup returns CDR1 MNHEY and CDR2 SMNVEV (reference sequence). The V gene lost 5 bases and the J gene lost 9 bases, with 11 bases spanning the gap. The CDR3 coding sequence is TGTGCCAGCAGTATTAGCGGAGGTGAGCAGTTCTTC. It translates to CASSISGGEQFF.

The chain uses TRBV5-1 and TRBJ1-1; perhaps TRBD1 as D (5 bases). The CDR3 runs 15 residues. Trimming removed 0 bases at V and 2 bases at J, with 11 bases between. Germline loops: CDR1 SGHRS, CDR2 YFSETQ. This CDR3 reads CASSLGQSINTEAFF. DNA for the CDR3: TGCGCCAGCAGCTTGGGACAGTCGATAAACACTGAAGCTTTCTTT.

DNA of the CDR3: TGTGCCAGCAGCTCCTCGACAGGGTGGTACACCGGGGAGCTGTTTTTT. Amino acids: CASSSSTGWYTGELFF. V and J are TRBV11-3 and TRBJ2-2, with TRBD1 identical over 7 bases. Germline loops: CDR1 SGHNT, CDR2 YENEEA. The CDR3 runs to 16 residues. J lost 3 bases, V lost 4 bases, and 8 bases had no gene match.

The rearrangement uses TRBV5-6 and TRBJ2-1, with a tentative D call TRBD2 (5 bases). V gave up 0 bases and J gave up 5 bases, with 18 bases separating them. Germline V gene sequence: CDR1 SGHDT, CDR2 YYEEEE. This CDR3 contains 17 residues. CDR3 in DNA: TGTGCCAGCAGCTTGGTGACTACTAACGCATTAGACAATGAGCAGTTCTTC. It translates to CASSLVTTNALDNEQFF.

This clone turned up a few times. This sequence joins TRBV9 and TRBJ2-7, with 9 bases that match TRBD1. Per the germline V gene, CDR1 is SGDLS and CDR2 is YYNGEE. The V and J ends lost 4 bases and 5 bases, in that order; junction bases with no gene match: 10. The CDR3 covers 15 residues. CDR3 DNA sequence: TGTGCCAGCAGCCCTGGGACAGGGTCTTTCGACGAGCAGTACTTC. Residues: CASSPGTGSFDEQYF. The full variable domain, rest sourced from reference TRBV9 and TRBJ2-7, is DSGVTQTPKHLITATGQRVTLRCSPRSGDLSVYWYQQSLDQGLQFLIQYYNGEERAKGNILERFSAQQFPDLHSELNLSSLELGDSALYFCASSPGTGSFDEQYFGPGTRLTVT.

V usage is TRBV7-3 and J usage is TRBJ1-5, with TRBD1 as a possible D gene (5 bases). Per germline, CDR1 SGHTA and CDR2 FQGTGA. V lost 5 bases and J 4 bases, leaving 18 bases between the germline ends. The CDR3 consists of 16 residues. The CDR3 is CASSHESSGINQPQHF. The CDR3 nucleotides read TGTGCCAGCAGCCACGAGTCTTCAGGGATAAATCAGCCCCAGCATTTT.

The chain carries TRBV19 and TRBJ1-2; 7 bases agree with TRBD1. Germline assignment: CDR1 LNHDA and CDR2 SQIVND (reference sequence). CDR3 length: 13 residues. The junction had 4 bases not matched to a gene; V was cut back by 6 bases and J by 3 bases. The DNA of the CDR3 is TGTGCCAGTAGCGACAGGGCAGACTATGGCTACACCTTC. This translates into CASSDRADYGYTF.

The chain couples TRBV5-4 to TRBJ2-1; 7 bases match TRBD2. Trimming at V came to 6 bases and at J to 8 bases, leaving 8 bases not matched to a gene. The CDR3 is 13 residues long. The germline gives CDR1 SGHNT, CDR2 YYREEE (reference sequence). The CDR3 sequence: CASTPIGGDEQFF. CDR3 DNA: TGTGCCAGCACTCCTATTGGGGGGGATGAGCAGTTCTTC.

The chain couples TRBV2 to TRBJ2-1; 9 nucleotides line up with TRBD1. CDR1 is SNHLY, CDR2 FYNNEI, per germline. Germline trimming cut 11 bases from V and 7 bases from J; bases unmatched to any gene: 6. The CDR3 sequence is 12 residues long. CDR3 sequence: CAGTGSSNEQFF. In nucleotides, the CDR3 is TGTGCCGGGACAGGGTCCAGTAATGAGCAGTTCTTC. Based on the CDR3 plus reference TRBV2 and TRBJ2-1, the full variable domain is EPEVTQTPSHQVTQMGQEVILRCVPISNHLYFYWYRQILGQKVEFLVSFYNNEISEKSEIFDDQFSVERPDGSNFTLKIRSTKLEDSAMYFCAGTGSSNEQFFGPGTRLTVL.